This is a list of T cell receptor beta chains from one sample in a study of blood T cell repertoires in COVID-19. The table came from immunoSEQ multiplex PCR; TCRdb's copy has only in-frame clones and leaves some out. The sample has tens of thousands of clones, more than 70% seen once. The material sequenced was peripheral blood. The source of these receptors is a human donor in a cohort sampled during active COVID-19. Both conserved end residues are trimmed from each CDR3. Fields, in order: V gene, CDR3 protein.

V gene: TRBV6-5; CDR3 protein: ASRTTGGGHGYT
V gene: TRBV4-1; CDR3 protein: ASSQEGLQGTAGNTIY
V gene: TRBV2; CDR3 protein: ASITGSSGNTIY
V gene: TRBV9; CDR3 protein: ASSDNYLAGGRGETQY
V gene: TRBV2; CDR3 protein: ASSAILGNTEAF
V gene: TRBV11-2; CDR3 protein: ASSFSGGGELF
V gene: TRBV25-1; CDR3 protein: ASSDPSTGGIGNTIY
V gene: TRBV28; CDR3 protein: ASSYLNSPLH
V gene: TRBV2; CDR3 protein: ASGAADGETQY
V gene: TRBV6-6; CDR3 protein: ASSYFSGGGGDTQY
V gene: TRBV5-1; CDR3 protein: ASSGRGQGETQY
V gene: TRBV7-3; CDR3 protein: ASSQGLGTDTQY
V gene: TRBV9; CDR3 protein: ASSVEAGKNTIY
V gene: TRBV27; CDR3 protein: ASRFSGGSNTEAF
V gene: TRBV21-1; CDR3 protein: ASSTRQGAGVGKNQPQH